A selection of T cell receptor beta chains follows, all from one sample in a study of vaccination and CD4 T cells after COVID-19. Antigens for these TCRs are unknown. TCRdb reanalysed the PCR reads using MiXCR and keeps one entry per CDR3 protein. The table lists about 27,000 distinct CDR3 sequences, 62% of them singletons. The sequencing used CD4+ T cells from blood, cultured in vitro, collected after SARS-CoV-2 vaccination. These receptors all stem from a human donor who received a COVID-19 vaccine. CDR3s include the opening cysteine and the closing phenylalanine or tryptophan. A D gene is named only where the DNA matches it firmly. Size is omitted from some rows. Given values are once, few, many or a class for expanded clones.

V,size,D,J,CDR3,DNA
TRBV6-5,-,-,TRBJ2-5,CASSYPVREETQYF,TGTGCCAGCAGTTACCCGGTCCGGGAGGAGACCCAGTACTTC
TRBV7-3,-,-,TRBJ1-1,CASSLRVGAGSLNTEAFF,TGTGCCAGCAGCTTAAGGGTCGGGGCAGGGAGCCTGAACACTGAAGCTTTCTTT
TRBV20-1,few,-,TRBJ1-5,CSASSGTFDQPQHF,TGCAGTGCTTCCAGCGGGACATTCGATCAGCCCCAGCATTTT
TRBV12-3/TRBV12-4,-,TRBD2,TRBJ2-3,CASSSNRGVMDTQYF,TGTGCCAGCAGTTCTAATCGGGGGGTGATGGATACGCAGTATTTT
TRBV30,-,TRBD1,TRBJ1-4,CAWSVSQGGEKLFF,TGTGCCTGGAGTGTCAGCCAGGGGGGTGAAAAACTGTTTTTT
TRBV30,-,TRBD2,TRBJ2-3,CAWRTSGGTDTQYF,TGTGCCTGGAGGACTAGCGGGGGGACGGATACGCAGTATTTT
TRBV10-3,few,TRBD2,TRBJ2-5,CAIRPGLAEQETQYF,TGTGCCATCAGACCCGGACTAGCGGAACAAGAGACCCAGTACTTC
TRBV30,-,-,TRBJ1-2,CAWSSSGHSYGYTF,TGTGCCTGGAGTAGCTCGGGACACTCCTATGGCTACACCTTC
TRBV7-9,-,-,TRBJ1-2,CASTQFAYGYTF,TGTGCCAGCACCCAGTTTGCCTATGGCTACACCTTC
TRBV5-1,-,-,TRBJ1-3,CASSDRTDSGNTIYF,TGCGCCAGCAGCGACAGGACCGACTCTGGAAACACCATATATTTT
TRBV2,-,-,TRBJ1-5,CASSEVPPRVGGVRQPQHF,TGTGCCAGCAGTGAAGTCCCCCCTAGGGTAGGGGGGGTACGTCAGCCCCAGCATTTT
TRBV19,few,TRBD1,TRBJ2-7,CASSIGQGNTYEQYF,TGTGCCAGTAGTATAGGACAGGGCAACACCTACGAGCAGTACTTC
TRBV20-1,-,-,TRBJ1-1,CSASNAGDTEAFF,TGCAGTGCTAGTAATGCGGGGGACACTGAAGCTTTCTTT
TRBV29-1,-,TRBD1,TRBJ1-2,CSVEVGYLGTGDYGYTF,TGCAGCGTTGAAGTCGGGTATCTAGGGACAGGTGACTATGGCTACACCTTC
TRBV9,-,TRBD1,TRBJ2-5,CASNTGDQETQYF,TGTGCCAGCAACACAGGGGACCAAGAGACCCAGTACTTC
TRBV20-1,-,-,TRBJ2-3,CSATVAGNTDTQYF,TGCAGTGCTACTGTGGCGGGGAACACAGATACGCAGTATTTT
TRBV20-1,-,-,TRBJ2-7,CSAREVGSTYEQYF,TGCAGTGCTAGAGAAGTGGGATCCACCTACGAGCAGTACTTC
TRBV19,-,TRBD1,TRBJ1-1,CASSRQGTIPEAFF,TGTGCCAGTAGTAGACAGGGCACGATCCCTGAAGCTTTCTTT
TRBV11-3,-,-,TRBJ2-3,CASSPKTGTSTDTQYF,TGTGCCAGCAGCCCTAAGACAGGGACTAGCACAGATACGCAGTATTTT
TRBV20-1,-,-,TRBJ1-6,CSASGRASDSPLHF,TGCAGTGCTAGCGGGAGGGCCAGCGATTCACCCCTCCACTTT
TRBV10-1,once,-,TRBJ2-3,CASSDGRGRTDTQYF,TGCGCCAGCAGTGACGGACGGGGGCGCACAGATACGCAGTATTTT
TRBV4-1,-,-,TRBJ2-3,CASSPYKRGAADTQYF,TGCGCCAGCAGCCCTTACAAGAGGGGGGCCGCAGATACGCAGTATTTT
TRBV11-2,-,-,TRBJ2-3,CASSQNLQGDTQYF,TGTGCCAGCAGCCAAAACCTACAGGGAGATACGCAGTATTTT
TRBV20-1,few,-,TRBJ1-6,CSARGGVNSPLHF,TGCAGTGCTAGAGGCGGGGTAAATTCACCCCTCCACTTT
TRBV12-3/TRBV12-4,-,TRBD1,TRBJ2-3,CASRTGTADTQYF,TGTGCCAGCAGAACCGGGACAGCAGATACGCAGTATTTT
TRBV10-1,-,TRBD2,TRBJ2-3,CASSEGGGETDTQYF,TGCGCCAGCAGTGAGGGGGGGGGAGAGACAGATACGCAGTATTTT
TRBV20-1,few,-,TRBJ2-3,CSAERRTDTQYF,TGCAGTGCTGAGCGACGCACAGATACGCAGTATTTT
TRBV20-1,-,-,TRBJ2-6,CSARVWGTGGANVLTF,TGCAGTGCTAGAGTATGGGGGACGGGGGGGGCCAACGTCCTGACTTTC
TRBV2,few,-,TRBJ1-1,CASIRQENTEAFF,TGTGCCAGCATCAGACAGGAGAACACTGAAGCTTTCTTT
TRBV28,-,-,TRBJ1-2,CASSLAFGFGASNYGYTF,TGTGCCAGCAGTTTAGCCTTCGGTTTTGGGGCCTCTAACTATGGCTACACCTTC
TRBV5-1,few,TRBD2,TRBJ2-1,CASSLITSGGGSYNEQFF,TGCGCCAGCAGCTTGATTACTAGCGGGGGGGGTTCCTACAATGAGCAGTTCTTC
TRBV18,-,TRBD1,TRBJ1-1,CASSRDRANTEAFF,TGTGCCAGCTCACGGGACAGGGCGAACACTGAAGCTTTCTTT
TRBV6-5,few,TRBD1,TRBJ2-2,CASSYDRGTGELFF,TGTGCCAGCAGTTACGACAGGGGCACCGGGGAGCTGTTTTTT
TRBV5-8,-,-,TRBJ2-7,CASSFRGSGVYEQYF,TGTGCCAGCAGCTTTCGGGGGAGCGGAGTCTACGAGCAGTACTTC
TRBV24-1,-,TRBD1,TRBJ1-5,CATSDLRGQPQHF,TGTGCCACCAGTGACCTCAGGGGGCAGCCCCAGCATTTT
TRBV6-1,-,-,TRBJ1-6,CASSDPQGPWVYNSPLHF,TGTGCCAGCAGTGACCCCCAGGGGCCCTGGGTCTATAATTCACCCCTCCACTTT
TRBV29-1,once,-,TRBJ2-7,CSVEVGEGRREQYF,TGCAGCGTTGAAGTTGGAGAGGGCCGGCGCGAGCAGTACTTC
TRBV5-4,-,TRBD2,TRBJ2-3,CASSSERGTNTDTQYF,TGTGCCAGCAGCTCAGAGCGGGGGACAAACACAGATACGCAGTATTTT
TRBV19,few,-,TRBJ2-7,CASQRGRKDEQYF,TGTGCCAGTCAACGGGGCAGAAAGGACGAGCAGTACTTC
TRBV20-1,few,-,TRBJ2-3,CSAKQDTQYF,TGCAGTGCTAAACAAGATACGCAGTATTTT
TRBV5-4,-,TRBD2,TRBJ2-3,CASSFKRGFTDTQYF,TGTGCCAGCAGCTTTAAGCGGGGGTTCACAGATACGCAGTATTTT
TRBV24-1,-,-,TRBJ1-1,CATSGSRSNTEAFF,TGTGCCACCAGTGGGAGCAGGTCGAACACTGAAGCTTTCTTT
TRBV5-4,-,-,TRBJ2-5,CASSGAGRRAETQYF,TGTGCCAGCAGTGGGGCGGGACGGAGGGCGGAGACCCAGTACTTC
TRBV5-1,few,-,TRBJ2-5,CASSREETQYF,TGCGCCAGCAGCCGGGAAGAGACCCAGTACTTC
TRBV27,few,-,TRBJ2-7,CASSLRGAYEQYF,TGTGCCAGCAGTTTGAGGGGGGCCTACGAGCAGTACTTC
TRBV19,once,TRBD1,TRBJ1-1,CATKARDRDTEAFF,TGTGCCACCAAAGCCCGGGACAGGGACACTGAAGCTTTCTTT
TRBV7-2,-,-,TRBJ2-7,CASSRRGTYEQYF,TGTGCCAGCAGCCGCCGAGGAACCTACGAGCAGTACTTC
TRBV6-1,-,-,TRBJ1-6,CASSDWGREAPLHF,TGTGCCAGCAGTGACTGGGGTAGGGAGGCACCCCTCCACTTT
TRBV19,-,-,TRBJ1-4,CASSIRPGVDFSTNEKLFF,TGTGCCAGTAGTATAAGGCCAGGGGTCGACTTTTCAACTAATGAAAAACTGTTTTTT
TRBV5-4,-,TRBD1,TRBJ1-2,CASSPPQQGTYNYGYTF,TGTGCCAGCAGCCCACCGCAACAGGGGACGTATAACTATGGCTACACCTTC
TRBV10-3,-,-,TRBJ1-5,CAISEWLPSNQPQHF,TGTGCCATCAGTGAGTGGCTACCTAGCAATCAGCCCCAGCATTTT
TRBV6-1,-,TRBD1,TRBJ1-5,CASRRGTGGFEGQPQHF,TGTGCCAGCAGGAGAGGGACAGGGGGTTTTGAGGGGCAGCCCCAGCATTTT
TRBV20-1,few,TRBD1,TRBJ1-6,CSARGDRVSSPLHF,TGCAGTGCTAGAGGGGACAGGGTGAGTTCACCCCTCCACTTT
TRBV12-3/TRBV12-4,few,TRBD1,TRBJ1-2,CASSFGVARGYGYTF,TGTGCCAGCAGTTTTGGGGTCGCCAGGGGGTATGGCTACACCTTC
TRBV27,-,-,TRBJ2-7,CASRDAGRTYEQYF,TGTGCCAGCCGTGATGCAGGAAGAACCTACGAGCAGTACTTC
TRBV19,-,-,TRBJ1-5,CASSIFTVNQPQHF,TGTGCCAGTAGTATTTTCACAGTCAATCAGCCCCAGCATTTT
TRBV7-9,-,-,TRBJ2-6,CASSPRTLENSGANVLTF,TGTGCCAGCAGCCCCCGGACATTGGAGAACTCTGGGGCCAACGTCCTGACTTTC
TRBV10-1,-,-,TRBJ1-4,CASSESGAGPTGKLFF,TGCGCCAGCAGTGAGTCTGGCGCAGGGCCTACCGGAAAACTGTTTTTT
TRBV10-3,-,-,TRBJ2-5,CAISDPEGYQETQYF,TGTGCCATCAGCGACCCCGAGGGGTACCAAGAGACCCAGTACTTC
TRBV12-2,once,-,TRBJ1-4,CASRLVFGTDQANEKLFF,TGTGCAAGTCGCTTAGTGTTTGGGACCGACCAAGCTAATGAAAAACTGTTTTTT